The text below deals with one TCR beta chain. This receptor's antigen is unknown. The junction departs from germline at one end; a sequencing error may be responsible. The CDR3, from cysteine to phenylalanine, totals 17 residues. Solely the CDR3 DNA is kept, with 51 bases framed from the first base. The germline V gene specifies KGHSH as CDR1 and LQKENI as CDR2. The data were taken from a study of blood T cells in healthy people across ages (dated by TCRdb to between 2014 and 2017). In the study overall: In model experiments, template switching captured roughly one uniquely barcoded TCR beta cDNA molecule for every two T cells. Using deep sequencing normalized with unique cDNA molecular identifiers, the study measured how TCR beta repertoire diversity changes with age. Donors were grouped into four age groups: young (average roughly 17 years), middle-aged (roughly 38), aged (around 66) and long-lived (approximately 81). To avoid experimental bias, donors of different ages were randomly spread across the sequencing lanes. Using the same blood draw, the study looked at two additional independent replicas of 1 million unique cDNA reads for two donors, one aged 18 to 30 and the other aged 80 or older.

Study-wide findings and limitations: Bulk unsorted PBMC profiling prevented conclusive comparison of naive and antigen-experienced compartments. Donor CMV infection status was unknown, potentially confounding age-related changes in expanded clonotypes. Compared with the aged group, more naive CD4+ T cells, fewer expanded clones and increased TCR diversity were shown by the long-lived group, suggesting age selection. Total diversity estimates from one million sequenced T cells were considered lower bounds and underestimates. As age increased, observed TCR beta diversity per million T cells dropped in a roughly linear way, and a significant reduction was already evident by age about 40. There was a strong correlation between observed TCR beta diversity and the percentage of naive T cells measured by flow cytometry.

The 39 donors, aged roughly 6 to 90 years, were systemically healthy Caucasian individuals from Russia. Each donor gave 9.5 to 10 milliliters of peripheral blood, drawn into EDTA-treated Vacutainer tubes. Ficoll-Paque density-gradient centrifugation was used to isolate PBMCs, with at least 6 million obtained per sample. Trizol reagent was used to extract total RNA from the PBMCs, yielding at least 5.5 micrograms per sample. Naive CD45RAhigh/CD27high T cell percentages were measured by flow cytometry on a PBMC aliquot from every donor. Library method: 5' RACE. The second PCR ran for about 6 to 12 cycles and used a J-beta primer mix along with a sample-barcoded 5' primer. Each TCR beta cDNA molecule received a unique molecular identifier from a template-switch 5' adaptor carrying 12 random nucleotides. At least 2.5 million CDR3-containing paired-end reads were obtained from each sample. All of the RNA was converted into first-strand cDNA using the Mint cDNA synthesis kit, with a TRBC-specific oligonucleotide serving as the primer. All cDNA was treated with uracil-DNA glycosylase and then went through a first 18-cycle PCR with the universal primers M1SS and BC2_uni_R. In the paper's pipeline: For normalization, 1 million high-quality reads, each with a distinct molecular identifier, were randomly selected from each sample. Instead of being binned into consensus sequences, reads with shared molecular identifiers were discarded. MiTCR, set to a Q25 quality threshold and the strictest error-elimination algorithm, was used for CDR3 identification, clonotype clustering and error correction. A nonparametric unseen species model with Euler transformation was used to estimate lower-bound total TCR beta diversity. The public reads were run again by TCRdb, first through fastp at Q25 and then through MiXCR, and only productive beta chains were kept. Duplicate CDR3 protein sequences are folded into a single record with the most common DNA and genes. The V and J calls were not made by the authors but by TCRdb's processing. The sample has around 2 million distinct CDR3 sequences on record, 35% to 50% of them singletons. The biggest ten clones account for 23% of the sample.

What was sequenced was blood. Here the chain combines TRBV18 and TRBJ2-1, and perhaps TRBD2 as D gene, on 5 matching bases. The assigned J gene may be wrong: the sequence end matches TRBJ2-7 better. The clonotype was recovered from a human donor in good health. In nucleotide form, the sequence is TGTACCAGCTCACCAGTAAGACTCTCTAGCTCCTACAATGAGCAGTACTTC. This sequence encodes CTSSPVRLSSSYNEQYF.